This is a list of T cell receptor beta chains from one sample in a study of shared clonotypes between healthy human individuals. Repertoires were generated with immunoSEQ multiplex PCR, while TCRdb's copy carries only in-frame clones and drops some. The repertoire consists of roughly 2.4 million clones, with 95% occurring once and the leading ten covering over 0.1%. Sequencing was carried out using naive CD4+ T cells sorted from blood. These receptors all stem from a man between 18 and 35 years old in good health. CDR3s include the opening cysteine and the closing phenylalanine or tryptophan. A D gene is named only where the DNA matches it firmly. The size of a clone is reported for some rows only, either as once, few or many, or as a class for expanded clones.

J gene,V gene,D gene,clone size,CDR3 DNA,CDR3 protein
TRBJ2-2,TRBV2,NA,NA,TGTGCCGGCACGGACGACACCGGGGAGCTGTTTTTT,CAGTDDTGELFF
TRBJ1-5,TRBV18,NA,NA,TGTGCCAGCTCACCTCTCGAGGGCGTCAATCAGCCCCAGCATTTT,CASSPLEGVNQPQHF
TRBJ2-7,TRBV6-5,TRBD1,NA,TGTGCCAGCAGTTACCCCGGGACAGGGTTGAACGAGCAGTACTTC,CASSYPGTGLNEQYF
TRBJ1-6,TRBV19,NA,few,TGTGCCAGTAACGGTGAAGGCCTCCTTGGGGGGGTCCTCCACTTT,CASNGEGLLGGVLHF
TRBJ2-2,TRBV19,TRBD2,NA,TGTGCCAGTACCAACCCCCTACTGAGTAGCGGGAGGACGAACACCGGGGAGCTGTTTTTT,CASTNPLLSSGRTNTGELFF
TRBJ1-1,TRBV7-2,NA,NA,TGTGCCAGCAGCTTAGCGGAGAGGGGCATGAACACTGAAGCTTTCTTT,CASSLAERGMNTEAFF
TRBJ2-7,TRBV7-2,TRBD2,NA,TGTGCCAGCAGCCAGGTGGCTAGCGGGAGCCCCTACGAGCAGTACTTC,CASSQVASGSPYEQYF
TRBJ2-3,TRBV6-6,NA,NA,TGTGCCAGCAGTTACTCCCGCCAGGGAGGCACAGATACGCAGTATTTT,CASSYSRQGGTDTQYF
TRBJ2-7,TRBV9,NA,NA,TGTGCCAGCAGCGTAGCTGCGTTCGGTGAGGGCGAGCAGTACTTC,CASSVAAFGEGEQYF
TRBJ2-7,TRBV5-1,NA,NA,TGCGCCAGCAGCCCGTCCGTGGCGCGTGACGAGCAGTACTTC,CASSPSVARDEQYF
TRBJ2-3,TRBV19,TRBD2,NA,TGTGCCAGTAGTACCCCGACTAGCGGGGGGGCAGATACGCAGTATTTT,CASSTPTSGGADTQYF
TRBJ2-7,TRBV7-2,TRBD1,NA,TGTGCCAGCAGCCTAGGACAGGGGGGGTACGAGCAGTACTTC,CASSLGQGGYEQYF
TRBJ2-7,TRBV5-1,TRBD1,NA,TGCGCCAGCAGCTTGTTGGGACAGGGGTACGAGCAGTACTTC,CASSLLGQGYEQYF
TRBJ1-2,TRBV27,NA,NA,TGTGCCAGCAGTTTGATTTTCGGGACGGACTATGGCTACACCTTC,CASSLIFGTDYGYTF
TRBJ1-5,TRBV6-1,TRBD1,NA,TGTGCCAGCAGTGAAATGAGGGGGCATCAGCCCCAGCATTTT,CASSEMRGHQPQHF
TRBJ2-5,TRBV29-1,TRBD2,NA,TGCAGCGTTCGGCGGGGGGCCGAGGAGACCCAGTACTTC,CSVRRGAEETQYF
TRBJ1-5,TRBV7-9,NA,NA,TGTGCCAGCAGCACGTGGGACCAGCCCCAGCATTTT,CASSTWDQPQHF
TRBJ2-5,TRBV5-6,TRBD2,NA,TGTGCCAGCAGCATTAAACTAGCGGAAGCGGAGACCCAGTACTTC,CASSIKLAEAETQYF
TRBJ2-7,TRBV9,NA,NA,TGTGCCAGCAGCGTAGGGCAGTCTACGATGGAGCAGTACTTC,CASSVGQSTMEQYF
TRBJ2-2,TRBV27,NA,NA,TGTGCCAGCAAAACTTGGAGGGAGGCGAACACCGGGGAGCTGTTTTTT,CASKTWREANTGELFF
TRBJ1-1,TRBV5-1,NA,NA,TGCGCCAGCAGCTTGGAACCTGGGCGGACTGAAGCTTTCTTT,CASSLEPGRTEAFF
TRBJ1-6,TRBV7-9,NA,NA,TGTGCCAGCAGCTTAGAAGGGTGGAATTCACCCCTCCACTTT,CASSLEGWNSPLHF
TRBJ2-6,TRBV6-5,NA,NA,TGTGCCAGCAGCAAAGACAGCTCTGGGGCCAACGTCCTGACTTTC,CASSKDSSGANVLTF
TRBJ1-2,TRBV18,TRBD1,NA,TGTGCCAGCTCGCCCGACAGGGCTGACTTAGCTAACTATGGCTACACCTTC,CASSPDRADLANYGYTF
TRBJ2-1,TRBV2,TRBD2,once,TGTGCCAGCATGGCCCCGGGGGGGCGGAGTTACAATGAGCAGTTCTTC,CASMAPGGRSYNEQFF
TRBJ1-5,TRBV28,NA,NA,TGTGCCAGCAGTACGCTCAATCAGCCCCAGCATTTT,CASSTLNQPQHF
TRBJ2-7,TRBV7-2,NA,NA,TGTGCCAGCAGCCAGAGACTAGTAAGCGAGCAGTACTTC,CASSQRLVSEQYF
TRBJ2-1,TRBV18,NA,once,TGTGCCAGCTCACCTTACAGTGACTACAATGAGCAGTTCTTC,CASSPYSDYNEQFF
TRBJ1-3,TRBV4-1,NA,NA,TGCGCCAGCAGCCAAGATAACGCCCGCTCTGGAAACACCATATATTTT,CASSQDNARSGNTIYF
TRBJ1-4,TRBV28,NA,few,TGTGCCAGCAGTTTACGGGAAAAACTGTTTTTT,CASSLREKLFF
TRBJ1-4,TRBV18,NA,NA,TGTGCCAGCTCACCATCGGGGAATGAAAAACTGTTTTTT,CASSPSGNEKLFF
TRBJ2-1,TRBV13,NA,NA,TGTGCCAGCAGCTTAGCCGGTTCCGTCTCGCGTGAGCAGTTCTTC,CASSLAGSVSREQFF
TRBJ2-7,TRBV5-1,NA,NA,TGCGCCAGCACCATAGGGGACCAGTCCTACGAGCAGTACTTC,CASTIGDQSYEQYF
TRBJ1-3,TRBV7-8,NA,once,TGTGCCAGCAGCCAACAGGGAGCTGGAAACACCATATATTTT,CASSQQGAGNTIYF
TRBJ1-2,TRBV25-1,NA,NA,TGTGCCAGCAGTGAATCGGCAGGCTATGGCTACACCTTC,CASSESAGYGYTF
TRBJ1-4,TRBV10-1,NA,NA,TGCGCCAGCAGTGCCCAGAGGAATGAAAAACTGTTTTTT,CASSAQRNEKLFF
TRBJ2-1,TRBV5-1,NA,NA,TGCGCCAGCAGCTTGGCCGAGCCCTCCTACAATGAGCAGTTCTTC,CASSLAEPSYNEQFF
TRBJ1-1,TRBV18,NA,NA,TGTGCCAGCTCCGGAAGGGAGCAGGCGGAGGCTTTCTTT,CASSGREQAEAFF
TRBJ2-2,TRBV9,NA,NA,TGTGCCAGCAGCGCACAGGGCGGGGAGCTGTTTTTT,CASSAQGGELFF
TRBJ2-1,TRBV15,TRBD2,NA,TGTGCCACCAGCAATCGCGGGGGGACCAATGAGCAGTTCTTC,CATSNRGGTNEQFF
TRBJ2-7,TRBV7-8,TRBD1,NA,TGTGCCAGCAGCCCAGGGACAGCAATCTCCTACGAGCAGTACTTC,CASSPGTAISYEQYF
TRBJ1-1,TRBV5-6,NA,NA,TGTGCCAGCAGCTTGTCGGACAGAGACTTCGCTGAAGCTTTCTTT,CASSLSDRDFAEAFF
TRBJ1-2,TRBV30,TRBD1,NA,TGTGCCTGGAGTTCCGGGACAGGGACCGGCTACACCTTC,CAWSSGTGTGYTF
TRBJ1-1,TRBV27,NA,once,TGTGCCAGCAGTTTATTGCGGGGAATCACTGAAGCTTTCTTT,CASSLLRGITEAFF
TRBJ1-1,TRBV6-1,TRBD1,NA,TGTGCCAGCAGTGAAGCGCGCGACAGGGGGCGGTACACTGAAGCTTTCTTT,CASSEARDRGRYTEAFF
TRBJ1-4,TRBV5-4,NA,once,TGTGCCAGCAGCTTGCCAGGGGAAAATGAAAAACTGTTTTTT,CASSLPGENEKLFF
TRBJ2-3,TRBV10-2,NA,NA,TGCGCCAGCAGTCCTAGTCTTCTCTCTGGCACAGATACGCAGTATTTT,CASSPSLLSGTDTQYF
TRBJ1-2,TRBV27,TRBD1,NA,TGTGCCAGCAGTCCCGACAGGGAGTTGAGTGGCTACACCTTC,CASSPDRELSGYTF
TRBJ1-2,TRBV6-5,NA,NA,TGTGCCAGCAGTTACGGCCAGGGGAATGGCTACACCTTC,CASSYGQGNGYTF
TRBJ2-2,TRBV2,TRBD1,once,TGTGCCAGCAGCGTACAGGGGGCCCCCGGGGAGCTGTTTTTT,CASSVQGAPGELFF
TRBJ2-2,TRBV5-8,NA,NA,TGTGCCAGCAGCTTGGACGACAGGAACACCGGGGAGCTGTTTTTT,CASSLDDRNTGELFF
TRBJ1-1,TRBV5-1,TRBD1,NA,TGCGCCAGCAGCTTGAAGACAGGGAGTTTGAACACTGAAGCTTTCTTT,CASSLKTGSLNTEAFF
TRBJ2-7,TRBV2,TRBD1,NA,TGTGCCAGCAACCGACAGGGCTACGAGCAGTACTTC,CASNRQGYEQYF